One and the same sample provided the 20 T cell receptor beta chains below, sequenced in a study of Graves' ophthalmopathy and Graves' hyperthyroidism. From RNA, the CDR3 regions of TCR beta chains were amplified and sequenced. HTBI-primed first-round RT-PCR preceded second-round multiplex PCR. Via MiXCR, TCRdb re-called the multiplex PCR reads, giving one row per CDR3 protein. Among a few hundred thousand distinct CDR3 sequences listed, 35% to 40% were seen once. Specimen: peripheral blood or thyroid tissue (not recorded which). The receptors stem from an adult man with Graves' hyperthyroidism.

The rearrangement uses TRBV15 and TRBJ2-7; D is unclear. Germline V lookup: CDR1 LNHNV, CDR2 YYDKDF (reference sequence). The V and J ends lost 1 base and 0 bases respectively, with 7 bases between them. The CDR3 sequence is 14 residues long. The CDR3 DNA is TGTGCCACCAGCAGAGCTACTAACTCCTACGAGCAGTACTTC. This codes for CATSRATNSYEQYF.

This clonotype has ten or more counts. V and J are TRBV29-1 and TRBJ1-1; the D gene is possibly TRBD1 (6 bases). Deletions cut 6 bases from V and 1 base from J, with 9 bases between. This CDR3 has 12 amino acids. From germline, CDR1 is SQVTM and CDR2 ANQGSEA. CDR3: CSVGHWNTEAFF. For the CDR3, the DNA is TGCAGCGTGGGACATTGGAACACTGAAGCTTTCTTT.

V gene TRBV29-1 combines with J gene TRBJ1-1; D uncertain. Germline loops: CDR1 SQVTM, CDR2 ANQGSEA. This CDR3 region has 12 residues. V was pared by 1 base and J by 7 bases, with 10 bases between. CDR3 DNA: TGCAGCGTTGAAGGGACGAAGAATGAAGCTTTCTTT. This encodes CSVEGTKNEAFF.

Regarding this clonotype: Relative to the germline gene, one junction end is altered; a read error may explain this. The chain links TRBV12-3 or TRBV12-4 to TRBJ1-4; D might be TRBD1 (5 bases). The CDR3 runs 14 residues. CDR3 in amino acids: CASGFQGGNEKLFF. The CDR3 DNA is TGTGCCAGCGGTTTCCAGGGAGGTAATGAAAAACTGTTTTTT.

This clonotype was found many times. The V gene is TRBV12-3 or TRBV12-4, the J gene TRBJ2-5, with TRBD2 matching over 10 bases. This CDR3 region has 15 residues. V lost 0 bases, J lost 5 bases, and 3 bases stayed unmatched. CDR3 amino acids: CASSLALAGPETQYF. The DNA for the CDR3 is TGTGCCAGCAGTTTAGCACTAGCGGGGCCGGAGACCCAGTACTTC.

This clonotype was seen ten or more times. CDR3 nucleotides: TGTGCCAGCAGCGAAGCGACAGGGACCCTTGAAAAACTGTTTTTT. Its protein product is CASSEATGTLEKLFF. The chain has TRBV7-9 and TRBJ1-4, with 7 positions matching TRBD1. The CDR3 runs 15 residues. The germline V gene has CDR1 SEHNR and CDR2 FQNEAQ (reference sequence). The ends lost 5 bases at V and 7 bases at J; junction bases unmatched: 10.

J is TRBJ2-3 and V is TRBV7-4, with D possibly being TRBD1 or TRBD2 (6 bases each). CDR1 SGHVT and CDR2 SQSDAQ come from the germline V gene. Trimming left V 5 bases short and J 1 base short, with 16 bases between. The CDR3 runs to 16 residues. CDR3 coding DNA: TGTGCCAGCAGCGTAGGAGATGGGGGGCGCACAGATACGCAGTATTTT. It translates to CASSVGDGGRTDTQYF. Combining the CDR3 with reference TRBV7-4 and TRBJ2-3 gives the whole variable domain GAGVSQSPRYKVAKRGRDVALRCDSISGHVTLYWYRQTLGQGSEVLTYSQSDAQRDKSGRPSGRFSAERPERSVSTLKIQRTEQGDSAVYLCASSVGDGGRTDTQYFGPGTRLTVL.

This clonotype has ten or more counts. The genes are TRBV5-1 and TRBJ1-1, with unresolved D. Deletions cut 0 bases from V and 1 base from J, with 4 bases between. Germline CDR1 is SGHRS and CDR2 is YFSETQ. CDR3 length: 13 amino acids. The chain's CDR3 is CASSLVKNTEAFF. The CDR3 coding sequence is TGCGCCAGCAGCTTGGTAAAGAACACTGAAGCTTTCTTT.

Ten or more counts support this clonotype. The chain uses TRBV12-3 or TRBV12-4 and TRBJ1-2, with D hard to call. V lost 4 bases, J lost 3 bases, and 6 bases lay in between. The CDR3 spans 12 residues. Here the CDR3 reads CASSSGYYGYTF. The CDR3, as DNA: TGTGCCAGCAGTTCCGGTTACTATGGCTACACCTTC.

The chain couples TRBV20-1 to TRBJ2-5; 9 bases fit TRBD2. V trimming: 3 bases; J trimming: 2 bases; junction bases outside the gene matches: 10. This CDR3 has 16 residues. Germline V CDR1 and CDR2: DFQATT, SNEGSKA (reference sequence). This chain's CDR3 is CSARGFGLAGQETQYF. In nucleotides, the CDR3 is TGCAGTGCTAGGGGATTTGGTCTAGCGGGGCAAGAGACCCAGTACTTC.

Remarks on this clonotype: No conserved phenylalanine or tryptophan is present at the end of the CDR3, so a read error is the likely explanation. Because the CDR3's place on the DNA is in doubt, the DNA is left out and the CDR3 is given as listed by TCRdb. The chain couples TRBV2 to TRBJ2-5. Germline values: CDR1 SNHLY, CDR2 FYNNEI. The CDR3 is 9 residues long, ends included. The CDR3 here is CASSAMPSL.

This clonotype was seen repeatedly, ten times or more. The chain employs TRBV6-1 and TRBJ1-5, with a tentative D call TRBD1 (5 bases). V dropped 6 bases and J dropped 3 bases, with 15 bases sitting between them. This CDR3 is built from 15 residues. The germline V gene has CDR1 MNHNS and CDR2 SASEGT. CDR3 amino acids: CASRGDSWINQPQHF. CDR3 nucleotide sequence: TGTGCCAGCAGAGGCGACAGCTGGATCAATCAGCCCCAGCATTTT.

This clonotype was observed many times. V is TRBV28 and J is TRBJ2-5; 7 bases are a match to TRBD1. Per the germline V gene, CDR1 is MDHEN and CDR2 is SYDVKM. Trimming removed 4 bases from V and 1 base from J; junction bases left unmatched: 9. CDR3 length: 16 amino acids. CDR3 residues: CASSSRGQATQETQYF. In nucleotides, the CDR3 is TGTGCCAGCAGTTCCCGCGGACAGGCAACCCAAGAGACCCAGTACTTC. Full variable domain (remainder filled in from reference TRBV28 and TRBJ2-5): DVKVTQSSRYLVKRTGEKVFLECVQDMDHENMFWYRQDPGLGLRLIYFSYDVKMKEKGDIPEGYSVSREKKERFSLILESASTNQTSMYLCASSSRGQATQETQYFGPGTRLLVL.

The chain is built from TRBV9 and TRBJ2-7; TRBD2 matches at 10 bases. Trimming cost V 4 bases and J 5 bases; bases outside gene matches: 18. The CDR3 runs to 18 residues. Per the germline V gene, CDR1 is SGDLS and CDR2 is YYNGEE. The CDR3 DNA is TGTGCCAGCAGCCATAGGTCGCGGGGACTAGCGAGGGACCACGAGCAGTACTTC. Translation: CASSHRSRGLARDHEQYF.

This chain connects TRBV9 to TRBJ1-6; maybe TRBD1 (5 bases). CDR1 is SGDLS, CDR2 YYNGEE, per germline. This CDR3 region has 15 residues. V dropped 1 base and J dropped 5 bases, with 10 bases sitting between them. In DNA form, the CDR3 reads TGTGCCAGCAGCGTATATGACAGTCATAATTCACCCCTCCACTTT. Residues: CASSVYDSHNSPLHF. Complete variable domain (other parts from reference TRBV9 and TRBJ1-6): DSGVTQTPKHLITATGQRVTLRCSPRSGDLSVYWYQQSLDQGLQFLIQYYNGEERAKGNILERFSAQQFPDLHSELNLSSLELGDSALYFCASSVYDSHNSPLHFGNGTRLTVT.

This clonotype was observed at least ten times. The chain is built from TRBV10-3 and TRBJ1-6; D uncertain. The CDR3 runs to 15 residues. Germline V gene lookup returns CDR1 ENHRY and CDR2 SYGVKD. V lost 3 bases, J lost 6 bases, and 12 bases lay in between. This chain's CDR3 is CAISETGISNSPLHF. CDR3 sequence (DNA): TGTGCCATCAGTGAAACGGGAATCTCTAATTCACCCCTCCACTTT.

A few counts support this clonotype. The chain employs TRBV12-3 or TRBV12-4 and TRBJ2-5, with D maybe TRBD1 (5 bases). The V and J ends lost 6 bases and 4 bases respectively, with 18 bases between them. The CDR3 length is 15 residues. The CDR3 region has the DNA TGTGCCAGCAGCCCCGGGCCCTTAAGGGGAGAGACCCAGTACTTC. It encodes CASSPGPLRGETQYF.

The chain has TRBV29-1 and TRBJ2-7; D may be TRBD2 (6 bases). CDR1 and CDR2 from the germline V gene are SQVTM and ANQGSEA. This CDR3 spans 15 amino acids. The CDR3 DNA follows: TGCATCACCGACGACGGGAGTAGAGGCGACTACGAGCAGTACTTC. It encodes CITDDGSRGDYEQYF.

This chain joins TRBV29-1 and TRBJ2-5; 13 bases are shared with TRBD2. The CDR3 length is 18 residues. Germline-derived CDR1 and CDR2 are SQVTM and ANQGSEA. The DNA of the CDR3 is TGCAGTGCTACCAATAGGGGGACTAGCGGGGCCGCCCAAGAGACCCAGTACTTC. Translation: CSATNRGTSGAAQETQYF.

This clonotype was seen at least ten times. The rearrangement joins TRBV5-4 to TRBJ1-2; no clear D. Trimming shortened V by 4 bases and J by 4 bases, and 17 bases separated the two germline ends. There are 15 residues in the CDR3. CDR1 and CDR2 (germline): SGHNT, YYREEE (reference sequence). CDR3 bases: TGTGCCAGCAGCCCGGTCCCCTCCGAGGTCTATGGCTACACCTTC. It encodes CASSPVPSEVYGYTF. Full variable domain (rest looked up from reference TRBV5-4 and TRBJ1-2): ETGVTQSPTHLIKTRGQQVTLRCSSQSGHNTVSWYQQALGQGPQFIFQYYREEENGRGNFPPRFSGLQFPNYSSELNVNALELDDSALYLCASSPVPSEVYGYTFGSGTRLTVV.